This T cell receptor beta chain comes out of a study of shared clonotypes between healthy human individuals. Study-level results: Clonotypes that were shared across a few donors made up around 5% of naive CD4 clonotypes. In this cohort, only blood was sampled, and tissue repertoires likely differ. In general, naive subsets displayed greater estimated richness than memory subsets did.

Note on this clone: Its antigen is still unknown.

The method was immunoSEQ multiplex PCR; TCRdb's version includes in-frame clones alone and lacks a portion of them. This sample yields hundreds of thousands of clones, of which roughly 96% are seen a single time; around 0.1% belongs to the top ten. This CDR3 comprises 16 residues. Germline V gene data show CDR1 as MDHEN and CDR2 as SYDVKM. V dropped 4 bases and J dropped 4; count of bases not matched to a gene: 9. CD45RO-negative, CCR7-positively selected cells formed the naive CD8 fraction, excluding terminally differentiated effector memory CD45RA+ cells. This chain joins TRBV28 and TRBJ2-3, with 9 bases that match TRBD2. The source of this sequence is a woman under 40 in good health. Sequencing was carried out using naive CD8+ T cells sorted from blood. The CDR3 region has the DNA TGTGCCAGCAGTTCTACTATAGCGGGAGAGGCAGATACGCAGTATTTT. Translating it yields CASSSTIAGEADTQYF.